This T cell receptor (beta chain) is from a study of T cells in Graves' hyperthyroidism and ophthalmopathy. The CDR3 runs 20 residues. V shed 3 bases and J 0 bases; nucleotides not matched to a gene: 11. CDR1 is MDHEN and CDR2 is SYDVKM in the germline V gene. Amplification of TCR beta CDR3 regions was performed using RNA transcripts as template. TCR CDR3 underwent first-round RT-PCR with the HTBI primer set. TCRdb itself ran the multiplex PCR reads through MiXCR, one entry per CDR3 protein. The sample includes 600,000 or so distinct CDR3 sequences, more than 12% of them seen just once. Many counts were recorded for this clonotype.

The sample taken for sequencing was blood. The clonotype originates from a woman aged 45-65 years with Graves' ophthalmopathy. The rearrangement links TRBV28 to TRBJ2-1; TRBD2 agrees at 13 bases. CDR3 residues: CASSFPPGTSGDSSYNEQFF. Written as DNA, the CDR3 is TGTGCCAGCAGTTTCCCTCCGGGGACTAGCGGGGATAGCTCCTACAATGAGCAGTTCTTC.